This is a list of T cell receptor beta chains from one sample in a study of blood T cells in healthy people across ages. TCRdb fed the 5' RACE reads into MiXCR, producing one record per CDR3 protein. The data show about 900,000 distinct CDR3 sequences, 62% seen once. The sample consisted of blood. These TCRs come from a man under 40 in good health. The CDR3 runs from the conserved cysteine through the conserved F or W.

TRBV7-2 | CASSALLQGSNEQFF
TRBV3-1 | CASSHSTEGEQFF
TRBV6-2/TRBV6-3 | CASSGTAAGPQHF
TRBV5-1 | CASSLKQDNSPLHF
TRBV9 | CASSASGGVYNERFF
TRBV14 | CASSQGIQPNEKLFF
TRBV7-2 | CASSTPGPLETQYF
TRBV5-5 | CASSDARVYLAKNIQYF
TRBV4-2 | CASSHLGQIQETQYF
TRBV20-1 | CSQHRERSYNEQFF
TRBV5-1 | CASSLYVGHTDTQYF
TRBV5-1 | CASSLRQGSSNEKLFF
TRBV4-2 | CASSQERGGVKNIQYF
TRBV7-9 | CASSHGQGDGADTQYF
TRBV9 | CASSVTGFYNEQFF
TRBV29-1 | CSVLATGTDNSPLHF
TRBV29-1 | CSAAGPGTGFIMNTEAFF
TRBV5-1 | CASSLDSTDRARAEAFF